A selection of T cell receptor beta chains follows, all from one sample in a study of CD4+ T cells in melanoma. Clones were sequenced by immunoSEQ multiplex PCR, and TCRdb holds only the in-frame ones, with some missing. The repertoire includes about 54,000 clones, 60% to 75% of them detected once, and around 4.8% sits in the top ten. Source material: tumor tissue. The receptors were gathered from a human donor with melanoma. CDR3s include the opening cysteine and the closing phenylalanine or tryptophan.

>TRBV13
CASSTGGPYNSPLHF
>TRBV7-9
CASSLVAAFTGELFF
>TRBV6-5
CASSYQQGWRTDTQYF
>TRBV7-9
CASSSQLADTQYF
>TRBV30
CAWTDVGNSGNTIYF
>TRBV29-1
CSVEEYVSLNYGYTF
>TRBV5-4
CASRMGQNTEAFF
>TRBV10-1
CASREDIQYF
>TRBV28
CASSLTGRNQPQHF
>TRBV5-1
CASTLSGGRETEAFF
>TRBV2
CASSERGDHGYTF
>TRBV11-2
CASTGTGVSGANVLTF
>TRBV4-1
CASSRAGGGAAYEQYF
>TRBV2
CASGKRFGGHNEQFF
>TRBV27
CASSDLTDTQYF
>TRBV19
CASISIARAGGNTIYF
>TRBV6-1
CASSEDGRVDTGELFF
>TRBV2
CASSFEGSRTEAFF
>TRBV10-2
CASSPRMNTEAFF
>TRBV30
CAWMVGDTEAFF
>TRBV6-1
CASSELVGIGTGNEQYF
>TRBV11-2
CASSLIRGELFF
>TRBV19
CASSIGLRGKGELFF
>TRBV5-6
CASSWGTGGYEQYF
>TRBV5-1
CASSAPSGSQNIQYF
>TRBV4-1
CASSQARRGDNEQFF
>TRBV7-8
CASSLALRTTEAFF
>TRBV29-1
CSVLRTTSTDTQYF
>TRBV9
CASSEQFSGNTIYF
>TRBV14
CASSQDTSGGVLFF
>TRBV11-3
CASSLGWPSGGQETQYF
>TRBV28
CASSFLAGGTDTQYF
>TRBV28
CASRTSREKLFF
>TRBV19
CASSIWATGQETQYF
>TRBV7-6
CASSSTGLTYEQYF
>TRBV5-6
CASSLVWTGASYEQYF
>TRBV7-6
CASSLISGRWNEQFF
>TRBV14
CASSPETGSYEQYF
>TRBV9
CASSFSYRGSTEAFF
>TRBV5-1
CASSLAGGRGSPLHF
>TRBV5-1
CASSPGTDYQTGYTF
>TRBV9
CASSAEVVAYNEQFF
>TRBV4-1
CASSQTHEKLFF
>TRBV6-6
CASRSDMNTEAFF
>TRBV5-1
CASSSSSRGSYNEQFF
>TRBV30
CAWSVEPIYGYTF
>TRBV6-5
CASTDLGLKSPLHF
>TRBV19
CASSIGWTAHRRPEAFF
>TRBV28
CASRNLAGYEQYF
>TRBV29-1
CSARTGGAYEQYF
>TRBV6-1
CASSRGQNQPQHF
>TRBV5-1
CASSLAGLTEAFF